Shown below are 20 T cell receptor beta chains from a single sample sequenced in a study of OX40 agonist ivuxolimab in advanced cancers. Data came from immunoSEQ multiplex PCR; TCRdb stores just in-frame clones and leaves some out. The sample carries about 150,000 clones, around 94% recorded once. The sequenced sample was CD4+ or CD8+ T cells sorted from blood, obtained in a trial of the OX40 agonist ivuxolimab. These receptors were taken from an adult with an advanced solid tumor such as melanoma, head and neck, liver or kidney cancer.

The chain links TRBV19 to TRBJ2-2, with D maybe TRBD1 (6 bases). V lost 3 bases and J lost 4, with 12 bases in between. Germline V gene data show CDR1 as LNHDA and CDR2 as SQIVND (reference sequence). CDR3 length: 15 amino acids. Here the CDR3 DNA reads TGTGCCAGTAGTATTCAGGGGTTGGTCACCGGGGAGCTGTTTTTT. Translating it yields CASSIQGLVTGELFF.

This clone appeared a single time. The V and J genes are TRBV9 and TRBJ1-1; D is uncertain. With 0 bases removed from V and 6 bases from J, the gap between germline ends came to 6 bases. The CDR3 length is 12 residues. Looked up from germline, CDR1 is SGDLS and CDR2 is YYNGEE. CDR3 residues: CASSVEGSEAFF. The CDR3 region has the DNA TGTGCCAGCAGCGTAGAGGGTTCTGAAGCTTTCTTT.

V and J are TRBV5-4 and TRBJ2-3; 7 nucleotides match TRBD1. Per the germline V gene, CDR1 is SGHNT and CDR2 is YYREEE (reference sequence). The CDR3 consists of 18 residues. With 1 base clipped from V and 1 base from J, the junction kept 12 bases outside the gene matches. CDR3 region: CASSLPRGFFHGTDTQYF. CDR3 DNA: TGTGCCAGCAGCTTGCCCAGGGGGTTCTTCCATGGCACAGATACGCAGTATTTT.

This clone was detected once. V and J are TRBV11-2 and TRBJ2-5; D may be TRBD1 (6 bases). This CDR3 contains 16 residues. Trimming pared 5 bases from V and 4 bases from J, leaving 20 bases between. Germline V CDR1 and CDR2: SGHAT, FQNNGV. For the CDR3, the DNA is TGTGCCAGCAGCCAGAGGACGGGACAAAAGGGAGAGACCCAGTACTTC. The encoded protein is CASSQRTGQKGETQYF.

The J gene is TRBJ1-6, the V gene TRBV5-1; TRBD1 might be the D (6 bases). Trimming pared 2 bases from V and 10 bases from J, leaving 13 bases between. The CDR3 consists of 14 residues. Per germline, CDR1 SGHRS and CDR2 YFSETQ. Here the CDR3 reads CASSLQGGGSPLHF. The CDR3, as DNA: TGCGCCAGCAGCTTACAGGGCGGGGGGTCACCCCTCCACTTT.

This chain connects TRBV6-6 to TRBJ2-5; 9 bases match TRBD2. The J call may be faulty, since TRBJ2-7 better matches the DNA end. The CDR3 has 16 amino acids. Germline CDR1 and CDR2: MNHNY and SVGAGI (reference sequence). Here the CDR3 DNA reads TGTGCCAGCAGTGCCCAGATTCTGGGACTAGCCGACGAGCAGTACTTC. Translated: CASSAQILGLADEQYF.

The V gene is TRBV28, the J gene TRBJ1-2, with TRBD1 matching over 8 bases. Germline V gene data show CDR1 as MDHEN and CDR2 as SYDVKM. The trim removed 6 bases at V and 5 bases at J, leaving 11 bases unmatched. The CDR3 is made up of 15 amino acids. The CDR3 DNA reads TGTGCCAGCAGCTACCCTCAGGACAGGGCGTATGGCTACACCTTC. It codes for CASSYPQDRAYGYTF.

The J gene is TRBJ2-1, the V gene TRBV19; 13 nucleotides align to TRBD2. The CDR3 contains 18 residues. The J segment lost 4 bases and the V segment lost 7 bases, leaving 13 bases of the junction unmatched. CDR1 and CDR2 (germline): LNHDA, SQIVND (reference sequence). The CDR3: CASMRAGGLAGLYNEQFF. As DNA, the CDR3 is TGTGCCAGTATGAGGGCTGGGGGACTAGCGGGACTTTACAATGAGCAGTTCTTC. The variable domain in full, completed from reference TRBV19 and TRBJ2-1, reads DGGITQSPKYLFRKEGQNVTLSCEQNLNHDAMYWYRQDPGQGLRLIYYSQIVNDFQKGDIAEGYSVSREKKESFPLTVTSAQKNPTAFYLCASMRAGGLAGLYNEQFFGPGTRLTVL.

The gene calls are TRBV7-8 and TRBJ2-5; 10 nucleotides match TRBD1. V lost 6 bases to trimming and J lost 6 bases; unmatched junction nucleotides: 13. Germline values: CDR1 SGHVS, CDR2 FQNEAQ. The CDR3 is 16 amino acids. CDR3 region: CASSFSGTGVGQTQYF. The CDR3 DNA sequence: TGTGCCAGCAGTTTCTCCGGGACAGGGGTAGGGCAGACCCAGTACTTC.

This chain connects TRBV5-1 to TRBJ2-5; D not resolved. With the DNA end fitting TRBJ2-7 better, the J assignment may be wrong. Germline-derived CDR1 and CDR2 are SGHRS and YFSETQ. This CDR3 contains 12 residues. CDR3 loop: CASSSDSYEQYF. CDR3 DNA: TGCGCCAGCAGCTCAGATTCCTACGAGCAGTACTTC.

The chain has TRBV19 and TRBJ2-5, with D possibly matching TRBD1 (6 bases). The CDR3 is 14 residues long. CDR1 and CDR2 from the germline V gene are LNHDA and SQIVND (reference sequence). V was clipped by 5 bases and J by 4 bases, with 14 bases between them. CDR3: CASSDQGPPETQYF. The CDR3 DNA is TGTGCCAGTAGTGACCAGGGGCCCCCAGAGACCCAGTACTTC.

The rearrangement joins TRBV12-5 to TRBJ2-3; 8 bases map to TRBD2. V trimming: 1 base; J trimming: 1 base; junction bases outside the gene matches: 4. Germline CDR1 reads LGHNT; CDR2 reads FRNRAP. This CDR3 is 16 amino acids long. The CDR3 spells CASGLALTSGTDTQYF. As DNA, the CDR3 is TGTGCTAGTGGTTTGGCGTTGACTAGCGGCACAGATACGCAGTATTTT.

The genes are TRBV5-1 and TRBJ2-1; 7 positions agree with TRBD1. The trim removed 3 bases at V and 5 bases at J, leaving 11 bases unmatched. This CDR3 has 16 residues. Germline V gene data show CDR1 as SGHRS and CDR2 as YFSETQ. The CDR3 loop reads CASSSSTGAANNEQFF. In nucleotides, the CDR3 is TGCGCCAGCAGCTCCTCCACAGGGGCCGCAAACAATGAGCAGTTCTTC.

The chain combines TRBV19 with TRBJ1-2; D is unclear. The CDR3 has 13 amino acids. Trimming cost V 4 bases and J 1 base, with 7 bases left between them. Germline-derived CDR1 and CDR2 are LNHDA and SQIVND (reference sequence). Here the CDR3 reads CASSTGFNYGYTF. In DNA form, the CDR3 reads TGTGCCAGTAGTACAGGCTTTAACTATGGCTACACCTTC.

This chain links TRBV2 with TRBJ2-7; D remains ambiguous. The CDR3 covers 14 residues. Per the germline V gene, CDR1 is SNHLY and CDR2 is FYNNEI. Deletions cut 2 bases from V and 4 bases from J, with 12 bases between. CDR3 sequence reads: CASSELGSPYEQYF. The CDR3 DNA is TGTGCCAGCAGTGAATTGGGCAGTCCATACGAGCAGTACTTC.

This chain joins TRBV30 and TRBJ2-7; the D gene is possibly TRBD1 (6 bases). Per the germline V gene, CDR1 is GTSNPN and CDR2 is SVGIG (reference sequence). This CDR3 is built from 13 residues. Trimming shortened V by 0 bases and J by 8 bases, and 14 bases separated the two germline ends. CDR3 sequence: CAWSVRSQGKQYF. CDR3 in DNA: TGTGCCTGGAGTGTCAGATCACAGGGAAAGCAGTACTTC.

The rearrangement joins TRBV7-2 to TRBJ2-7; TRBD1 matches 9 bases. This CDR3 is 18 amino acids long. J gave up 2 bases and V 2 bases, and 13 bases lay outside the gene matches. The germline V gene encodes CDR1 SGHTA and CDR2 FQGNSA. CDR3 residues: CASSLQGTGRFTAYEQYF. The CDR3 DNA reads as TGTGCCAGCAGCTTACAGGGGACAGGGAGATTTACGGCCTACGAGCAGTACTTC.

The chain is built from TRBV23-1 and TRBJ1-3; D gene unclear. TRBV23-1 is an ORF, and what it does is uncertain. Trimming pared 6 bases from V and 4 bases from J, leaving 10 bases between. The CDR3 is 13 residues long. In DNA, the CDR3 is TGCGCCAGCAGGGGCAGGCCGGGAAACACCATATATTTT. It is translated as CASRGRPGNTIYF.

This chain links TRBV4-3 with TRBJ2-7; TRBD1 might be the D (6 bases). Germline V gene sequence: CDR1 LGHNA, CDR2 YSLEER. V shed 3 bases and J shed 0 bases, with 12 bases lying between them. CDR3 length: 15 amino acids. The CDR3 spells CASSHPGTPSYEQYF. The DNA of the CDR3 is TGCGCCAGCAGCCACCCCGGGACACCCTCCTACGAGCAGTACTTC.

This sequence joins TRBV6-4 and TRBJ1-1; D may be TRBD1 (6 bases). V dropped 6 bases and J dropped 0 bases, with 11 bases sitting between them. CDR3 size: 14 residues. The V gene's germline CDR1 is MRHNA and CDR2 SNTAGT. The CDR3 region has the DNA TGTGCCAGCAGGATACAGGGCCTGAACACTGAAGCTTTCTTT. It encodes CASRIQGLNTEAFF.